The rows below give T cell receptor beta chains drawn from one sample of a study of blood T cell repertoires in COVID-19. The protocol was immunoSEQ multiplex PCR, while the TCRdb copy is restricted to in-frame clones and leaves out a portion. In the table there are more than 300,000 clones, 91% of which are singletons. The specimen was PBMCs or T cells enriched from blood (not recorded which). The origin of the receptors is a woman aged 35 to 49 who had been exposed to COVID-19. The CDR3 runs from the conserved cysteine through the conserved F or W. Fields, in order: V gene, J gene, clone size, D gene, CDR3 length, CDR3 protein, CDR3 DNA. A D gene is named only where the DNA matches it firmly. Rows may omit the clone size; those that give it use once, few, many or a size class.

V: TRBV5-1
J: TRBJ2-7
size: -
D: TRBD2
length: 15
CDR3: CASSLEIAGGNEQYF
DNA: TGCGCCAGCAGCTTGGAAATAGCGGGAGGGAACGAGCAGTACTTC

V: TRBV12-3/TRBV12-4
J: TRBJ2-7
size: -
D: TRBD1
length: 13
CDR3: CASTPGQGNEQYF
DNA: TGTGCCAGCACTCCGGGACAGGGGAACGAGCAGTACTTC

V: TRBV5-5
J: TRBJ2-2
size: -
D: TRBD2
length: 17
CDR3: CASSLRLAGVGTGELFF
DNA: TGTGCCAGCAGCCTGCGACTAGCGGGAGTTGGCACCGGGGAGCTGTTTTTT

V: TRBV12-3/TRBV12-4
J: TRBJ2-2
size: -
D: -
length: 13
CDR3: CASSPFPTGELFF
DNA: TGTGCCAGCAGCCCGTTCCCGACCGGGGAGCTGTTTTTT

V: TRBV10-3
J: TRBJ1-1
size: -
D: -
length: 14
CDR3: CAISEGRRVTEAFF
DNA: TGTGCCATCAGTGAGGGGAGGAGGGTCACTGAAGCTTTCTTT

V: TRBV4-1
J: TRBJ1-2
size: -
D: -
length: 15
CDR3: CASSQDDGGLYGYTF
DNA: TGCGCCAGCAGCCAAGATGACGGCGGACTGTATGGCTACACCTTC

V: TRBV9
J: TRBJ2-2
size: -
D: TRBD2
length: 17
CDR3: CASSVLAGALGTGELFF
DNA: TGTGCCAGCAGCGTTCTAGCGGGAGCCCTCGGGACCGGGGAGCTGTTTTTT

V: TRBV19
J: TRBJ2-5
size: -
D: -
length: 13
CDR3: CASRTAGAETQYF
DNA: TGTGCCAGTAGGACGGCAGGTGCCGAGACCCAGTACTTC

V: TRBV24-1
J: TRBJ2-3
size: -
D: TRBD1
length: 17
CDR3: CATSDFNTGESTDTQYF
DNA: TGTGCCACCAGTGATTTTAACACAGGGGAAAGCACAGATACGCAGTATTTT

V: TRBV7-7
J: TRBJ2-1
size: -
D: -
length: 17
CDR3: CASSLFTGPSSYNEQFF
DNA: TGTGCTAGCAGCTTGTTTACAGGCCCCAGTTCGTACAATGAGCAGTTCTTC

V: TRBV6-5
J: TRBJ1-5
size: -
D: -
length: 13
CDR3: CASSGLGGQPQHF
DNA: TGTGCCAGCAGCGGACTGGGCGGGCAGCCCCAGCATTTT

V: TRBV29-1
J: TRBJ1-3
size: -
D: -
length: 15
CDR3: CSVTEDNLSGNTIYF
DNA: TGCAGCGTTACAGAGGACAACCTCTCTGGAAACACCATATATTTT

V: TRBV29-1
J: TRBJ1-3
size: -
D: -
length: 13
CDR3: CSVKKRSGNTIYF
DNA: TGCAGCGTTAAAAAGAGAAGTGGAAACACCATATATTTT

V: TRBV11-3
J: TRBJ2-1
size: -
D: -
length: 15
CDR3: CASSYVGETYNEQFF
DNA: TGTGCCAGCAGCTACGTCGGGGAAACCTACAATGAGCAGTTCTTC

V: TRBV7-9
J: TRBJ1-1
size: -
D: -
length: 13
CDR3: CASSPFTGTEAFF
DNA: TGTGCCAGCAGTCCCTTCACCGGGACAGAAGCTTTCTTT

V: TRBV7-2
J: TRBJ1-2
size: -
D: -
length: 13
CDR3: CASKGAPGYGYTF
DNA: TGTGCCAGCAAAGGGGCGCCAGGATATGGCTACACCTTC

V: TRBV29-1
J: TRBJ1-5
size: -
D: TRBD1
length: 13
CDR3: CSVGTGSNQPQHF
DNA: TGCAGCGTGGGGACAGGGTCCAATCAGCCCCAGCATTTT

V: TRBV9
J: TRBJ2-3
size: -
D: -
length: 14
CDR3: CASSDPILADTQYF
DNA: TGTGCCAGCAGCGACCCGATATTAGCGGATACGCAGTATTTT

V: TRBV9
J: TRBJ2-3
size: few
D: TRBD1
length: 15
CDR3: CASSARGQRTDTQYF
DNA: TGTGCCAGCAGCGCAAGGGGACAGCGCACAGATACGCAGTATTTT

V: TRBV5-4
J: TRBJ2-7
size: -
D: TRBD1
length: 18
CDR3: CASSSFEGIRDRGYEQYF
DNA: TGTGCCAGCAGCTCCTTCGAGGGAATCCGGGACAGGGGCTACGAGCAGTACTTC

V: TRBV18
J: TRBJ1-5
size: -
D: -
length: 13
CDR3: CASSQDFNQPQHF
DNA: TGTGCCAGCTCCCAGGATTTTAATCAGCCCCAGCATTTT

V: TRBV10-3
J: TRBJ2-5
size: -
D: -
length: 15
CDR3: CAIFDPSGIQETQYF
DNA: TGTGCCATCTTCGATCCCTCAGGGATTCAAGAGACCCAGTACTTC

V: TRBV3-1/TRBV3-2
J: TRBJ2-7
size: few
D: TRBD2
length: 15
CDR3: CASSEYPSGNYEQYF
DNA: TGTGCCAGCAGCGAATATCCAAGCGGGAATTACGAGCAGTACTTC

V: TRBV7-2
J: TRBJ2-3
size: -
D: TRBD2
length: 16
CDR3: CASSLGGLAGGYTQYF
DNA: TGTGCCAGCAGCTTAGGGGGACTAGCGGGAGGATATACGCAGTATTTT

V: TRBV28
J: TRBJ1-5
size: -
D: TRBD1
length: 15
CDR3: CASRTPRDRGQPQHF
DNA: TGTGCCAGCAGAACTCCCCGGGACAGGGGTCAGCCCCAGCATTTT

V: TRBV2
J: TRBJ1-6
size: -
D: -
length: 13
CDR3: CASLSRVYSPLHF
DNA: TGTGCCAGCCTCAGCAGGGTATACTCACCCCTCCACTTT

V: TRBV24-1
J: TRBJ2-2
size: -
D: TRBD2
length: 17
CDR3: CATSPGTSGIRTGELFF
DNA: TGTGCCACCAGCCCCGGGACTAGCGGGATCCGCACCGGGGAGCTGTTTTTT

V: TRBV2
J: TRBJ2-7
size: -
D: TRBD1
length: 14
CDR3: CASSSGTGPYEQYF
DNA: TGTGCCAGCAGTTCCGGGACAGGGCCATACGAGCAGTACTTC

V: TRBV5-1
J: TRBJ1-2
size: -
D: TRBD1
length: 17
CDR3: CASSLRVGQGDHYGYTF
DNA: TGCGCCAGCAGCTTGAGGGTTGGGCAGGGGGATCACTATGGCTACACCTTC

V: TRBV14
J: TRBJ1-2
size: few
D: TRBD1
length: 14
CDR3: CASRPQGARYGYTF
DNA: TGTGCCAGCAGACCACAGGGGGCGCGGTATGGCTACACCTTC

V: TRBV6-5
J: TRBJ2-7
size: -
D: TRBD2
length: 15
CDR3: CASRTGSGRGDEQYF
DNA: TGTGCCAGCAGAACAGGTAGCGGGAGAGGCGACGAGCAGTACTTC

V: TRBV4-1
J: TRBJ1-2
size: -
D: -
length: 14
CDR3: CASSQDWEPYGYTF
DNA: TGCGCCAGCAGCCAAGATTGGGAGCCATATGGCTACACCTTC